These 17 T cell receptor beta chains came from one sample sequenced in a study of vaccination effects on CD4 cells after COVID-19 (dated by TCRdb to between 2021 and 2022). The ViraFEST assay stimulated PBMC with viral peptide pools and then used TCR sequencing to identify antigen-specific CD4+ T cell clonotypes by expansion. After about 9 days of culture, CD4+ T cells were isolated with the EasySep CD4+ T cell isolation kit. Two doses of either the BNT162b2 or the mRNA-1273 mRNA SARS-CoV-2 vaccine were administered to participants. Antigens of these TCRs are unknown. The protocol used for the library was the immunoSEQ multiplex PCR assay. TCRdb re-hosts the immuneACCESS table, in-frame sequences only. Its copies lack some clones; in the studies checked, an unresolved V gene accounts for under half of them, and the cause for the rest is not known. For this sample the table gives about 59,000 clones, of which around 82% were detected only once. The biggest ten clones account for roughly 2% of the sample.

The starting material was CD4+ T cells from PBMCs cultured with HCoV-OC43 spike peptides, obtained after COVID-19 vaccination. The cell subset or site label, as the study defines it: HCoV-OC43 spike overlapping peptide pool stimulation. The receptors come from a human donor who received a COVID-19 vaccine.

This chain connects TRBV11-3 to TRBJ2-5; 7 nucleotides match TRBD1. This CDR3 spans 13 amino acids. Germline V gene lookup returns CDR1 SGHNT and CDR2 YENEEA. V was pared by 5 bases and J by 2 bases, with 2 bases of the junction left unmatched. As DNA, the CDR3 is TGTGCCAGCAGCCGGGACAGTCAAGAGACCCAGTACTTC. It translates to CASSRDSQETQYF. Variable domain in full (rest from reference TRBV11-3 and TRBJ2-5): EAGVVQSPRYKIIEKKQPVAFWCNPISGHNTLYWYLQNLGQGPELLIRYENEEAVDDSQLPKDRFSAERLKGVDSTLKIQPAELGDSAVYLCASSRDSQETQYFGPGTRLLVL.

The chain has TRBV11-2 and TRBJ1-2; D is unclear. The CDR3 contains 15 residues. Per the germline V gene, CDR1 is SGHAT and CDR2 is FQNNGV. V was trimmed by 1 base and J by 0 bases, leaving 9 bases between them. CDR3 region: CASSLGRSTNYGYTF. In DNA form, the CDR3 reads TGTGCCAGCAGCTTAGGCCGCAGTACTAACTATGGCTACACCTTC. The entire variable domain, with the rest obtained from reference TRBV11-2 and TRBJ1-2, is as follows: EAGVAQSPRYKIIEKRQSVAFWCNPISGHATLYWYQQILGQGPKLLIQFQNNGVVDDSQLPKDRFSAERLKGVDSTLKIQPAKLEDSAVYLCASSLGRSTNYGYTFGSGTRLTVV.

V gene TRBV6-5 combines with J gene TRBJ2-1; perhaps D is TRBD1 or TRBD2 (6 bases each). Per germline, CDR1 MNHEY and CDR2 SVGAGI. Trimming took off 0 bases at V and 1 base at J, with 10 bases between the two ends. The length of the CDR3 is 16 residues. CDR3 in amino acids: CASSYSKGGSYNEQFF. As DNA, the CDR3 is TGTGCCAGCAGTTACTCGAAAGGGGGGTCCTACAATGAGCAGTTCTTC.

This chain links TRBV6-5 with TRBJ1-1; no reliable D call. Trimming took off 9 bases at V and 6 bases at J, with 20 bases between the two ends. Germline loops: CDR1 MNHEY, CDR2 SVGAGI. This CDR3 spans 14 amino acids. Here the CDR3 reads CASVFNALVAEAFF. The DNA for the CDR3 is TGTGCCAGTGTTTTCAACGCGTTAGTGGCTGAAGCTTTCTTT.

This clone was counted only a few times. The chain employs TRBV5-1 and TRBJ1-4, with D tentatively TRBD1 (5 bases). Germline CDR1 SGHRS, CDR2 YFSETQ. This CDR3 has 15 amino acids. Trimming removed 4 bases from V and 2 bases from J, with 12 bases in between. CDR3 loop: CASSGFGGTNEKLFF. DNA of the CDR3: TGCGCCAGCAGCGGTTTCGGGGGGACTAATGAAAAACTGTTTTTT.

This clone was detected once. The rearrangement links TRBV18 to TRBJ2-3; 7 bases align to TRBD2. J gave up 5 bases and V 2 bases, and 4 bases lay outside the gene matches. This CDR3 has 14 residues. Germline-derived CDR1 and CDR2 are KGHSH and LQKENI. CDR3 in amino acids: CASSPSGGGDTQYF. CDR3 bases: TGTGCCAGCTCACCAAGTGGCGGGGGAGATACGCAGTATTTT. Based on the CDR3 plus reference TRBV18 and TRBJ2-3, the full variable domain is NAGVMQNPRHLVRRRGQEARLRCSPMKGHSHVYWYRQLPEEGLKFMVYLQKENIIDESGMPKERFSAEFPKEGPSILRIQQVVRGDSAAYFCASSPSGGGDTQYFGPGTRLTVL.

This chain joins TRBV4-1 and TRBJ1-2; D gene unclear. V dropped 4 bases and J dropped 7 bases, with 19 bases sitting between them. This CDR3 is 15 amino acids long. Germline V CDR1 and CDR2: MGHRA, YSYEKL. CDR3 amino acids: CASSRPITDAGGYTF. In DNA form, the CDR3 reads TGCGCCAGCAGCCGCCCCATAACGGACGCCGGTGGCTACACCTTC.

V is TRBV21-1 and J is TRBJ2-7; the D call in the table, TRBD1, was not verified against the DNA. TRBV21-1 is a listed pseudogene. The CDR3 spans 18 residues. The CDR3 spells CASSKRARERWMGYEQYV. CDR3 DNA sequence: TGTGCCAGCAGCAAAAGGGCCAGGGAACGATGGATGGGGTACGAGCAGTACGTC.

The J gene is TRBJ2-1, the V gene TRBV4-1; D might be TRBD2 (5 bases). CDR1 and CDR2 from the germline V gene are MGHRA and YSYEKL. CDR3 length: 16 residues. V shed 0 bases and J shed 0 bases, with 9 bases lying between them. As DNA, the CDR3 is TGCGCCAGCAGCCAAGACACGGGGAGCTCCTACAATGAGCAGTTCTTC. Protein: CASSQDTGSSYNEQFF.

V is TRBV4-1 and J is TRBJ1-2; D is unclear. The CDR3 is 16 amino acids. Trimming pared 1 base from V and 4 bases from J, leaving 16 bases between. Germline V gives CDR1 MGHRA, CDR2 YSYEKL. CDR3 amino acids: CASSQGSPGLTYGYTF. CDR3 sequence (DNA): TGCGCCAGCAGCCAAGGTTCGCCGGGTTTGACCTATGGCTACACCTTC.

CDR3: CASSQERTGNNYGYTF. In DNA, the CDR3 is TGTGCCAGCAGCCAAGAGAGGACAGGTAACAACTATGGCTACACCTTC. The rearrangement joins TRBV3-1 (or the pseudogene TRBV3-2) to TRBJ1-2, with TRBD1 matching 7 bases. The CDR3 contains 16 residues. Looked up from germline, CDR1 is LGHDT and CDR2 is YNNKEL (reference sequence). J lost 2 bases, V lost 0 bases, and 6 bases had no gene match.

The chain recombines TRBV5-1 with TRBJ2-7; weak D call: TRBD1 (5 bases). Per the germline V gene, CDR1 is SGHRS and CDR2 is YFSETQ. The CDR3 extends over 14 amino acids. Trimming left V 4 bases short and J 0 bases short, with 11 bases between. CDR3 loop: CASSPIQGSYEQYV. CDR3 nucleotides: TGCGCCAGCAGCCCAATTCAGGGCTCCTACGAGCAGTACGTC.

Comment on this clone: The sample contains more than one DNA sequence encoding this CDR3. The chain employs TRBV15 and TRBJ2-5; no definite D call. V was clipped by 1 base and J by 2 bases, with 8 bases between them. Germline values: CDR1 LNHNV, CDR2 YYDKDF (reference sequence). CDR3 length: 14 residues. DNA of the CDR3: TGTGCCACCAGCAGAGGAGGCAGTCAAGAGACCCAGTACTTC. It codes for CATSRGGSQETQYF.

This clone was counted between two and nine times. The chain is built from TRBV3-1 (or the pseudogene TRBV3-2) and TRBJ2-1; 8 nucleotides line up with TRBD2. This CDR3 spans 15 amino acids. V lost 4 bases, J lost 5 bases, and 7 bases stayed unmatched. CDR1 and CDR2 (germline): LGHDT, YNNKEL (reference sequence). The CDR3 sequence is CASSLAGLAHNEQFF. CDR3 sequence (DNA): TGTGCCAGCAGCCTAGCTGGACTAGCCCACAATGAGCAGTTCTTC.

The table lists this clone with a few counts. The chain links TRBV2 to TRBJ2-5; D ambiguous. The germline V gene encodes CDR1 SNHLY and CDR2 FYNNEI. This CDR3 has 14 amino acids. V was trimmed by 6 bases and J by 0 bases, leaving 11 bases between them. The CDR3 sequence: CASRAKSYQETQYF. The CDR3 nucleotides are TGTGCCAGCAGGGCTAAGTCGTACCAAGAGACCCAGTACTTC.

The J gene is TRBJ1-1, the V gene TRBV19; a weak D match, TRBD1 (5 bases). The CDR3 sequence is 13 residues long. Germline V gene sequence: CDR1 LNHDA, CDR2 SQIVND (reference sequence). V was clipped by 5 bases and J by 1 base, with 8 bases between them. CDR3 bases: TGTGCCAGTAGTCCGACAGAGAACACTGAAGCTTTCTTT. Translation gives CASSPTENTEAFF.

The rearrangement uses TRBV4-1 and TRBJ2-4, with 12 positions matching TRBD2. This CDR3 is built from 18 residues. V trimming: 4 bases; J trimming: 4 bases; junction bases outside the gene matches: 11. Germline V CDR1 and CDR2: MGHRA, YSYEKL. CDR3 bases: TGCGCCAGCAGCCCCCGTAATGCTAGCGGGGGGGGTAAAAACATTCAGTACTTC. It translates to CASSPRNASGGGKNIQYF.